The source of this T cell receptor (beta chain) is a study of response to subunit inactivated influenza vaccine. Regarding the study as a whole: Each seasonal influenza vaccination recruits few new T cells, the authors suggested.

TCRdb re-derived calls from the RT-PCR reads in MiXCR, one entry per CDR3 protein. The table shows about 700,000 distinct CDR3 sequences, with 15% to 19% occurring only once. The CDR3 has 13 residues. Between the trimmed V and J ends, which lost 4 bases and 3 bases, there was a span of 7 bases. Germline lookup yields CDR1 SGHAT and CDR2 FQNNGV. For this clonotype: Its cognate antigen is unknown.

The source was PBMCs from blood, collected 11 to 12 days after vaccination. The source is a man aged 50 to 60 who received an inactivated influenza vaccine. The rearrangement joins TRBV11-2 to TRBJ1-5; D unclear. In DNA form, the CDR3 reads TGTGCCAGCAGCTCATTTCCCAATCAGCCCCAGCATTTT. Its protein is CASSSFPNQPQHF.